In its sample, the clone carrying this T cell receptor beta chain was seen a few times. These data come from a study of blood T cell repertoires in COVID-19. Across the study: T cells, B-cell-depleted T cells, or PBMCs supplied cDNA or gDNA.

Germline loops: CDR1 SQVTM, CDR2 ANQGSEA. Losses at the gene ends were 6 bases for V and 2 bases for J; bases not matched to a gene: 4. The CDR3 extends over 13 amino acids. Some clones are missing from TCRdb's copy, which holds only in-frame ones; the method was immunoSEQ multiplex PCR. Of about 210,000 clones listed, about four fifths are singletons. Sequenced material: peripheral blood. The chain employs TRBV29-1 and TRBJ1-3, with TRBD1 matching 7 bases. This sequence was found in a woman in her 50s with acute or convalescent COVID-19. CDR3 nucleotide sequence: TGCAGCGTACGAACAGGGGCTGGAAACACCATATATTTT. Translated, it gives CSVRTGAGNTIYF.